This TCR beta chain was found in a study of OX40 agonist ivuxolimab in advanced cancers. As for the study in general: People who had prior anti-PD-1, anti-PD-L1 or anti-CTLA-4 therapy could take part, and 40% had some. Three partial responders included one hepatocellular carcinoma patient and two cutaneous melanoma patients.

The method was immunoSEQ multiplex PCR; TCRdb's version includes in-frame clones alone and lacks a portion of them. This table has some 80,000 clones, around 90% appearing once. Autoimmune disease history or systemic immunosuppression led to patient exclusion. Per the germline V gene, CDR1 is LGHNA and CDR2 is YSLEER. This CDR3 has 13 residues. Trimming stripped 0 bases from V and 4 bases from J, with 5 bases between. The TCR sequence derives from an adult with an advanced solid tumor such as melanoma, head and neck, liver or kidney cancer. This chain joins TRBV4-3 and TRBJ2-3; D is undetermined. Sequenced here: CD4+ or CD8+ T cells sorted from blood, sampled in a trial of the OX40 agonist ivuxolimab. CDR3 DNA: TGCGCCAGCAGCCAAGATTTGGCAGATACGCAGTATTTT. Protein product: CASSQDLADTQYF.